These T cell receptor beta chains were read from a single sample in a study of PD-1 blockade in classical Hodgkin lymphoma. Assay: immunoSEQ multiplex PCR; the TCRdb copy retains only in-frame clones and omits some. There are about 97,000 clones in the sample; around nine tenths occur only once, and 6.6% lies in the top ten. The sequencing here drew on peripheral blood mononuclear cells (PBMCs), taken before the second cycle of nivolumab. The receptors were gathered from a human donor with classical Hodgkin lymphoma. CDR3s include the opening cysteine and the closing phenylalanine or tryptophan. The D gene is left open where the match is weak. Some rows mark clone size as missing; the rest say once, few, many or name a class of expanded clone.

clone_size	v_call	d_call	j_call	cdr3_aa	cdr3_nt
-	TRBV7-8	-	TRBJ2-1	CASSSFAGEQFF	TGTGCCAGCAGCTCATTCGCGGGTGAGCAGTTCTTC
-	TRBV7-2	-	TRBJ2-5	CASSLAQTGGQETQYF	TGTGCCAGCAGCTTAGCGCAGACAGGAGGGCAAGAGACCCAGTACTTC
-	TRBV7-2	-	TRBJ1-2	CASSFSGHRNYGYTF	TGTGCCAGCAGCTTTTCAGGGCACAGAAACTATGGCTACACCTTC
-	TRBV7-9	-	TRBJ1-1	CANSPLHGTEAFF	TGTGCCAACTCCCCCCTCCACGGCACTGAAGCTTTCTTT
-	TRBV11-2	-	TRBJ2-1	CASSFLVREQFF	TGTGCCAGCAGCTTTCTGGTGCGTGAGCAGTTCTTC
few	TRBV28	TRBD2	TRBJ2-3	CASALTSRTDTQYF	TGTGCCAGCGCCCTGACTAGCCGCACAGATACGCAGTATTTT
-	TRBV27	-	TRBJ1-5	CASSLRGWNQPQHF	TGTGCCAGCAGTTTAAGGGGTTGGAATCAGCCCCAGCATTTT
-	TRBV10-3	TRBD1	TRBJ1-2	CAIRGQGADGYTF	TGTGCCATCAGGGGACAGGGGGCTGATGGCTACACCTTC
-	TRBV10-2	TRBD2	TRBJ2-5	CASHTGTSGEPQYF	TGCGCCAGCCACACCGGGACTAGCGGGGAACCTCAGTACTTC
-	TRBV11-2	-	TRBJ2-1	CASSSRENEQFF	TGTGCCAGCAGCTCCAGGGAAAATGAGCAGTTCTTC
-	TRBV9	TRBD2	TRBJ2-3	CASSPHPRGLTRTDTQYF	TGTGCCAGCAGCCCCCACCCGCGGGGGTTAACCCGCACAGATACGCAGTATTTT
-	TRBV5-4	-	TRBJ1-1	CASSPGGRTNTEAFF	TGTGCCAGCAGCCCCGGGGGGAGAACGAACACTGAAGCTTTCTTT
-	TRBV11-2	-	TRBJ1-3	CASSSKRGNGNTIYF	TGTGCCAGCAGCTCCAAGAGGGGGAATGGAAACACCATATATTTT
-	TRBV9	TRBD1	TRBJ1-4	CASSPQGTAGATNEKLFF	TGTGCCAGCAGCCCCCAGGGGACAGCAGGGGCAACTAATGAAAAACTGTTTTTT
-	TRBV15	-	TRBJ2-5	CATSRARQAQTQYF	TGTGCCACCAGCAGAGCTCGCCAGGCACAGACCCAGTACTTC
-	TRBV5-8	TRBD2	TRBJ2-3	CASSFYGTSGGTDTQYF	TGTGCCAGCAGCTTCTATGGGACTAGCGGGGGAACAGATACGCAGTATTTT
-	TRBV6-6	TRBD1	TRBJ2-5	CASSSTTGGKETQYF	TGTGCCAGCAGTAGCACGACAGGGGGGAAAGAGACCCAGTACTTC
-	TRBV6-5	-	TRBJ2-1	CASTLQSEQFF	TGTGCCAGCACTCTGCAGAGCGAGCAGTTCTTC
-	TRBV5-4	TRBD1	TRBJ2-3	CASSGDRGTDTQYF	TGTGCCAGCAGCGGGGACAGGGGCACAGATACGCAGTATTTT
-	TRBV10-3	TRBD2	TRBJ2-3	CAISESGTSGGDTQYF	TGTGCCATCAGTGAGTCAGGGACTAGCGGGGGAGATACGCAGTATTTT
-	TRBV5-6	TRBD2	TRBJ2-6	CASRVSGTHSGANVLTF	TGTGCCAGCAGGGTTAGCGGGACCCACTCTGGGGCCAACGTCCTGACTTTC
-	TRBV7-6	-	TRBJ1-2	CASSLSGLYGYTF	TGTGCCAGCAGCTTATCCGGGCTGTATGGCTACACCTTC
-	TRBV6-1	TRBD1	TRBJ1-1	CASDWTGTNTEAFF	TGTGCCAGCGACTGGACAGGGACGAACACTGAAGCTTTCTTT
-	TRBV5-1	-	TRBJ2-7	CASSFTGYPNFEQYF	TGCGCCAGCAGCTTTACAGGCTACCCTAATTTCGAGCAGTACTTC
-	TRBV18	-	TRBJ1-5	CASSREMGNQPQHF	TGTGCCAGCTCACGGGAGATGGGCAATCAGCCCCAGCATTTT
-	TRBV7-6	-	TRBJ1-1	CASSLAEGKKTEAFF	TGTGCCAGCAGCTTAGCCGAGGGCAAGAAGACTGAAGCTTTCTTT
-	TRBV14	-	TRBJ1-2	CASSQGTAYGYTF	TGTGCCAGCAGCCAAGGGACAGCCTATGGCTACACCTTC
-	TRBV7-2	TRBD1	TRBJ1-1	CASGPDRATEAFF	TGTGCCAGCGGCCCGGACAGGGCCACTGAAGCTTTCTTT